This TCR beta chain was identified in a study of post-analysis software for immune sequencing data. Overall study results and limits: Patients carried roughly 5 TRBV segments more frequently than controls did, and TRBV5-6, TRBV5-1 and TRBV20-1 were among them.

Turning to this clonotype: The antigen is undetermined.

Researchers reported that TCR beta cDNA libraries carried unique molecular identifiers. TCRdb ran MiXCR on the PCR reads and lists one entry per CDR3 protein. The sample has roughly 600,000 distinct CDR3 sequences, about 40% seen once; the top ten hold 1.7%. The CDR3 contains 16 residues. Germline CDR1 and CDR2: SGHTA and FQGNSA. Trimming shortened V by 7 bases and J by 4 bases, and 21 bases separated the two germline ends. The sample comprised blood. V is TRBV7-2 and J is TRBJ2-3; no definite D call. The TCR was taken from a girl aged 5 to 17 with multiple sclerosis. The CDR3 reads CASILGVSHLADTQYF. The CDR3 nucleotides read TGTGCCAGCATCCTAGGAGTGTCCCATCTCGCAGATACGCAGTATTTT.